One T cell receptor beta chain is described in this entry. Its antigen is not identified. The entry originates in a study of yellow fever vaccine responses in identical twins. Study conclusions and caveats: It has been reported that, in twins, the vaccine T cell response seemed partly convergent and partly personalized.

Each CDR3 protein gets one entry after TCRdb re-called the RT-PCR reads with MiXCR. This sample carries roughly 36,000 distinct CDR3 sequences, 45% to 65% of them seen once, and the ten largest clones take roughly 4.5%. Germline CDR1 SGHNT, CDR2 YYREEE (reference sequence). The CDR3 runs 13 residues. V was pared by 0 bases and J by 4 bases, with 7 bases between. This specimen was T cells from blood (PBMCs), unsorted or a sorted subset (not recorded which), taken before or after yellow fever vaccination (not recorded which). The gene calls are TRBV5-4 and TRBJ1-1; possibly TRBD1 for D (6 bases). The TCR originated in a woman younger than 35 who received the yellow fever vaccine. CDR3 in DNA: TGTGCCAGCAGCTTGGGGGGGCCCACTGAAGCTTTCTTT. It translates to CASSLGGPTEAFF.